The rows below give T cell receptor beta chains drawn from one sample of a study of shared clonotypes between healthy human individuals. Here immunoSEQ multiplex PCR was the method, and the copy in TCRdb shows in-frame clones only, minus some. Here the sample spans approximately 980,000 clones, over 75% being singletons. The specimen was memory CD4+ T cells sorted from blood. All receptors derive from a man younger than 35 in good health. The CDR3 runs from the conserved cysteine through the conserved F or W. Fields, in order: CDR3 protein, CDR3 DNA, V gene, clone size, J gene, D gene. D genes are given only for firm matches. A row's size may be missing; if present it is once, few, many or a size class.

CASSSSGTGVSTGELFF TGTGCCAGCAGCTCCTCCGGGACAGGGGTTTCGACCGGGGAGCTGTTTTTT TRBV7-9 . TRBJ2-2 TRBD1
CASSRAQQETQYF TGTGCCAGCAGCAGAGCGCAGCAAGAGACCCAGTACTTC TRBV5-4 . TRBJ2-5 .
CASRGTSNQPQHF TGTGCCAGCAGGGGGACGTCCAATCAGCCCCAGCATTTT TRBV7-2 . TRBJ1-5 .
CSVEQGSGGNQPQHF TGCAGCGTCGAACAGGGGTCGGGGGGCAATCAGCCCCAGCATTTT TRBV29-1 . TRBJ1-5 TRBD1
CASSLRSRGNEQFF TGTGCCAGCAGCCTCCGGAGCCGGGGCAATGAGCAGTTCTTC TRBV9 . TRBJ2-1 .
CASSSQGANTEAFF TGCGCCAGCAGCTCTCAGGGGGCGAACACTGAAGCTTTCTTT TRBV5-1 . TRBJ1-1 TRBD1
CASSQFPEALTDTQYF TGCGCCAGCAGCCAATTCCCCGAGGCTCTCACAGATACGCAGTATTTT TRBV4-3 . TRBJ2-3 .
CASSPTTDGNTIYF TGTGCCAGCTCACCAACGACAGATGGAAACACCATATATTTT TRBV18 . TRBJ1-3 .
CAWSSGTSSTGELFF TGTGCCTGGAGTTCCGGGACTAGCAGTACCGGGGAGCTGTTTTTT TRBV30 few TRBJ2-2 TRBD2
CSARGGETQYF TGCAGTGCTAGGGGTGGGGAGACCCAGTACTTC TRBV20-1 . TRBJ2-5 .
CASSFTGGAGDTQYF TGCGCCAGCAGTTTTACAGGGGGCGCGGGCGATACGCAGTATTTT TRBV5-1 . TRBJ2-3 TRBD1
CASSLGRLKETQYF TGTGCCAGCAGCCTCGGCCGGTTAAAAGAGACCCAGTACTTC TRBV7-8 . TRBJ2-5 .
CASSEDDRPLSGYTF TGTGCCAGCAGTGAAGATGACAGACCTCTATCCGGCTACACCTTC TRBV6-1 . TRBJ1-2 .